This T cell receptor (beta chain) was identified in a study of CD8 T cells in cerebrospinal fluid in Alzheimer's disease (dated by TCRdb to 2020 to 2022). With regard to the full study: To assess CSF T cell clonal expansion, the study used two single-cell approaches: plate-based nested PCR sequencing and droplet-based sequencing. The study tested whether clonally expanded T cells were present in cerebrospinal fluid from healthy elderly individuals and from patients with neurodegenerative disease. A total of some 25 samples were covered by the CSF gene-expression analysis, which included Parkinson's disease patients. In the droplet-based CSF analysis comparing patients with controls, there were roughly nine healthy controls (around 11,000 cells) and roughly nine patients with MCI or Alzheimer's disease (around 9,600 cells).

What the research found in general, with its limitations: A higher percentage of TCRs was made up by the largest CSF clone in patients with MCI or Alzheimer's disease than in controls. It was cautioned by the authors that a causal link between EBV and Alzheimer's disease is not established by the detection of EBV-specific TCRs in CSF. In pooled data, a highly expanded clone (at least 3% of TCRs) was found in 1 of 10 healthy subjects versus most of the 6 Alzheimer's patients. The EBV-specific clones were neither the most highly expanded clones nor enriched among patients. The overall clonality comparison included only samples with detectable clones (roughly eleven healthy, 5 MCI, 5 AD, 6 PD).

Looking up the germline V gene (reference sequence) yields CDR1 MNHNY and CDR2 SVGAGI. The CDR3 contains 13 residues, cysteine and phenylalanine counted. Only the protein is on record. Library preparation used 10x single-cell sequencing. 10X Genomics single-cell V(D)J and 5' gene-expression libraries were used to profile CSF cells. CSF single-cell TCR libraries were sequenced on an Illumina NextSeq550. Processing in the source paper ran as follows. V(D)J reads were aligned to the vdj-GRCh38 alts ensemble 2.0.0 reference and were analysed with the Cell Ranger vdj pipeline. Clonotypes were defined as cell barcodes sharing the same set of productive CDR3 nucleotide sequences. To link clonality with transcriptional profiles, clonotype information was incorporated into Seurat v3.0 gene-expression metadata. Exclusion was applied to CSF cells with more than 1,800 genes, more than 7,500 UMIs or more than 10% mitochondrial reads. To find TCRs with known antigen specificity, CDR3-beta sequences were matched against VDJdb. Clone sharing was examined by network analysis using the R package qgraph, in which only TCRs with complete alpha and beta chains were included. The reads underwent TCRdb reprocessing, giving one record for each CDR3 protein sequence and no DNA. The V and J calls were not made by the authors but by TCRdb's processing. The sample table records 1,000 or so distinct CDR3 sequences. The ten top clones hold almost 8% of the sample.

All participants were free of acute infectious disease and in good physical condition. For droplet-based sequencing, live CSF cells were sorted using a live/dead marker. To pellet immune cells, CSF obtained by lumbar puncture was centrifuged at 300g. CSF samples were checked for red blood cells, and any sample contaminated with blood was excluded. CSF cells were cryopreserved in freezing medium, frozen overnight at -80 degrees C, and subsequently stored in liquid nitrogen. Before analysis, CSF samples were kept in storage for less than seven months. This clonotype is medium-sized (0.01 to 0.1%) on the basis of its frequency; no count is available. Its target antigen remains unknown.

The material sequenced was cerebrospinal fluid. The TCR sequence derives from a human donor in good health. The chain is made from TRBV6-6 and TRBJ2-5; with no DNA, the TCRdb D assignment of TRBD1 cannot be verified. The CDR3 corresponds to CASTPGEGETQYF.